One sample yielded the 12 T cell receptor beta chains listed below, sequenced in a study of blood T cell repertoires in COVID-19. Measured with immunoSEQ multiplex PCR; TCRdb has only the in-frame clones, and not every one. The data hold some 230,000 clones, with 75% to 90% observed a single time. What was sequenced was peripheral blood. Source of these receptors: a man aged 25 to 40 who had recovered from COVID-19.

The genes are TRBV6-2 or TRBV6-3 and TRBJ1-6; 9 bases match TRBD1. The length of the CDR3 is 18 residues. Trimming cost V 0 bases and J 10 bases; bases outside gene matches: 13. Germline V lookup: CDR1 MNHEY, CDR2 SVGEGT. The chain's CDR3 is CASSYSNLGTGMRSPLHF. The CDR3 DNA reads TGTGCCAGCAGTTACTCGAATCTTGGGACAGGGATGCGATCACCCCTCCACTTT.

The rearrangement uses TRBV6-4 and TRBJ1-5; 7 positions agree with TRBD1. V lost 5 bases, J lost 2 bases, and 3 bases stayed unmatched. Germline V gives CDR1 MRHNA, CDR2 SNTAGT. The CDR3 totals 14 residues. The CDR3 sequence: CASSPTGGNQPQHF. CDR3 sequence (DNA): TGTGCCAGCAGTCCCACAGGGGGCAATCAGCCCCAGCATTTT.

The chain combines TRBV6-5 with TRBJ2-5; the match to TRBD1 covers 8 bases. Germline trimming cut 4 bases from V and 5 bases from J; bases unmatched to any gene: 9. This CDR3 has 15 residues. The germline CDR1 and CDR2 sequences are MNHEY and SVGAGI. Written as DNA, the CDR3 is TGTGCCAGCAGTTCCGGGCAGGGGGCCTTGGAGACCCAGTACTTC. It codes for CASSSGQGALETQYF.

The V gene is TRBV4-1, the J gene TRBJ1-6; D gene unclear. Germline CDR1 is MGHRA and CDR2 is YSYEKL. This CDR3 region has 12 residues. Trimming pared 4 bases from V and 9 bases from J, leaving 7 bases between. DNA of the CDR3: TGCGCCAGCAGCCCTGTTCGTTCACCCCTCCACTTT. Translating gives CASSPVRSPLHF.

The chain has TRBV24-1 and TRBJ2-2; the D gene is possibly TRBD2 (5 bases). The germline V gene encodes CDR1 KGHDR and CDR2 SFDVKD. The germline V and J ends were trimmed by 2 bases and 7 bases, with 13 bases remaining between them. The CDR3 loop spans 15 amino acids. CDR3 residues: CATSDSDYVGGELFF. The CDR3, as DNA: TGTGCCACCAGTGATTCCGACTATGTAGGCGGGGAGCTGTTTTTT.

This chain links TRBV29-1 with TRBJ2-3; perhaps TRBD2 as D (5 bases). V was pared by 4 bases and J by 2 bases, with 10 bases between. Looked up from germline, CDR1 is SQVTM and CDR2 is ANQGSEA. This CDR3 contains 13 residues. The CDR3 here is CSVGGKVTDTQYF. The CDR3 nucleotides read TGCAGCGTTGGAGGGAAAGTCACAGATACGCAGTATTTT.

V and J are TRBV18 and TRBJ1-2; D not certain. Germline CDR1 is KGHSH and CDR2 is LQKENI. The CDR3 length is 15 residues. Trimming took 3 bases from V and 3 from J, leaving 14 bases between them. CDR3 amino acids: CASSPPLRNDYGYTF. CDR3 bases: TGTGCCAGCTCACCCCCGCTAAGAAACGACTATGGCTACACCTTC.

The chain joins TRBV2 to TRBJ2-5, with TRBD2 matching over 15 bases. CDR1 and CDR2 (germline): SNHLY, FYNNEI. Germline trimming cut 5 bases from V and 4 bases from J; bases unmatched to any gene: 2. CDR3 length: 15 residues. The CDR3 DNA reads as TGTGCCAGCAGTCCGGGACTAGCGGGGGGAGAGACCCAGTACTTC. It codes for CASSPGLAGGETQYF.

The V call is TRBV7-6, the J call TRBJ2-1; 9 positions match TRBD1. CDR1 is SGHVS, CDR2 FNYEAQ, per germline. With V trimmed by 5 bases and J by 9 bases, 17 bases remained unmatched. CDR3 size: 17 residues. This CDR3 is CASSDRVHRGRYVEQFF. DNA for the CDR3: TGTGCCAGCAGCGACCGGGTCCACAGGGGGCGGTACGTTGAGCAGTTCTTC. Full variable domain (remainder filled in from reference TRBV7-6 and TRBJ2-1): GAGVSQSPRYKVTKRGQDVALRCDPISGHVSLYWYRQALGQGPEFLTYFNYEAQQDKSGLPNDRFSAERPEGSISTLTIQRTEQRDSAMYRCASSDRVHRGRYVEQFFGPGTRLTVL.

CDR3 DNA: TGTGCCAGCTCACCCATGACTAACACTGAAGCTTTCTTT. As protein: CASSPMTNTEAFF. The chain employs TRBV18 and TRBJ1-1; no clear D. The CDR3 spans 13 residues. Germline values: CDR1 KGHSH, CDR2 LQKENI. V gave up 3 bases and J gave up 2 bases, with 7 bases separating them.

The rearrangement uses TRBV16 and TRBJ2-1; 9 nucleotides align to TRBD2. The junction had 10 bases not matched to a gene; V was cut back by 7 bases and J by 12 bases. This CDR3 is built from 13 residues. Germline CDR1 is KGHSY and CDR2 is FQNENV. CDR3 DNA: TGTGCCAGCACCTCCGCGCTAGCGGGGCCGCAGTTCTTC. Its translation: CASTSALAGPQFF.

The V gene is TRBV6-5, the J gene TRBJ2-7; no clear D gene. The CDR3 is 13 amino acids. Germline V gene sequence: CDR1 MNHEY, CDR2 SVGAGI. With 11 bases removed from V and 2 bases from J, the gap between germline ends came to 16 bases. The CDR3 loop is CACDGELTYEQYF. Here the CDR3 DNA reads TGTGCCTGCGACGGAGAACTAACCTACGAGCAGTACTTC.